Detailed here is one T cell receptor beta chain. This clonotype was found a few times. Its antigen remains undetermined. No much larger clone is present one base from it, and per-base qualities are unavailable. Libraries were constructed by PCR. These reads were obtained on an Illumina HiSeq 2500. To normalize quantification of the TCRbeta repertoire, the TCR libraries were built with molecular barcoding that relied on unique molecular identifiers. TCRdb reanalyzed the raw reads on its own, using fastp at Q25 for trimming and MiXCR for clone calling, and kept in-frame beta chains. Entries are consolidated by CDR3 protein sequence, retaining the most common genes and DNA. The sample contains about 540,000 distinct CDR3 sequences, about 16% of them found a single time. The ten most abundant clones make up 2.5% to 3.5% of the sample. Measured from the cysteine to the phenylalanine, the CDR3 is 14 residues long. This entry keeps only the CDR3 DNA: 42 bases, framed from base 1. V loses 5 bases of germline sequence and J loses 1 base, and the interval between the two ends is 11 bases. CDR1 MNHNS and CDR2 SASEGT were looked up in the germline V gene.

These data originate in a study of T-cell reconstitution after alpha-beta-depleted transplantation in children (dated by TCRdb to the mid-2010s). For the study in its entirety: The study quantitatively tracked T-cell immune reconstitution after TCRalphabeta/CD19-depleted allogeneic hematopoietic cell transplantation in children using TCR repertoire profiling.

The sequence joins TRBV6-1 to TRBJ1-1, with the D gene too uncertain to name. The sequencing used PBMCs from the stem cell graft donor, collected from the stem cell graft. The sequence derives from a human donor who donated a stem cell graft to a child with acute lymphoblastic leukemia. The CDR3 loop reads CASSTSRENTEAFF. The DNA sequence is as follows: TGTGCCAGCAGTACCTCACGCGAGAACACTGAAGCTTTCTTT.